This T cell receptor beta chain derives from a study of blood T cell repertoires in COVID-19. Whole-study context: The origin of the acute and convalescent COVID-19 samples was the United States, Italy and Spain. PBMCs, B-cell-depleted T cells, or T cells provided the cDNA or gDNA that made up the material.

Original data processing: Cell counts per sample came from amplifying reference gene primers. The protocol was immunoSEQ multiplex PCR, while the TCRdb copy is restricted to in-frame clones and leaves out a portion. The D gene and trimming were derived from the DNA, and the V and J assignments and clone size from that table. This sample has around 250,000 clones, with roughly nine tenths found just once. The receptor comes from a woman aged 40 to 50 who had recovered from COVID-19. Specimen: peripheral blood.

The CDR3 DNA follows: TGTGCCAGTAGACCTACAGGGATGAACACTGAAGCTTTCTTT. This codes for CASRPTGMNTEAFF. The chain recombines TRBV19 with TRBJ1-1, with D possibly TRBD1 on 6 matching bases. The CDR3 has 14 amino acids. In germline, CDR1 is LNHDA, CDR2 SQIVND (reference sequence). V lost 6 bases, J lost 0 bases, and 11 bases lay in between. Filled out from reference TRBV19 and TRBJ1-1, the complete variable domain reads DGGITQSPKYLFRKEGQNVTLSCEQNLNHDAMYWYRQDPGQGLRLIYYSQIVNDFQKGDIAEGYSVSREKKESFPLTVTSAQKNPTAFYLCASRPTGMNTEAFFGQGTRLTVV.